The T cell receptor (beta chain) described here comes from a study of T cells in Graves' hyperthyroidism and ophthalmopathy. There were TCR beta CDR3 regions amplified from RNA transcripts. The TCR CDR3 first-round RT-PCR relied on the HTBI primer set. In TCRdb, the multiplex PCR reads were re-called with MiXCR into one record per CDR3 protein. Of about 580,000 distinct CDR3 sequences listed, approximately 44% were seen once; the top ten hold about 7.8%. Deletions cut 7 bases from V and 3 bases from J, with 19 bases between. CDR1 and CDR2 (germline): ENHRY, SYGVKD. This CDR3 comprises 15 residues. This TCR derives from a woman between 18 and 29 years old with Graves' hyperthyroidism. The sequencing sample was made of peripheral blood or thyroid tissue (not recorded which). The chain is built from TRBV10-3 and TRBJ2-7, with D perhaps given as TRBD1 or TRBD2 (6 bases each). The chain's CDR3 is CAITWGADYGYEQYF. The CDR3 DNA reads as TGTGCCATCACTTGGGGGGCGGACTATGGCTACGAGCAGTACTTC.